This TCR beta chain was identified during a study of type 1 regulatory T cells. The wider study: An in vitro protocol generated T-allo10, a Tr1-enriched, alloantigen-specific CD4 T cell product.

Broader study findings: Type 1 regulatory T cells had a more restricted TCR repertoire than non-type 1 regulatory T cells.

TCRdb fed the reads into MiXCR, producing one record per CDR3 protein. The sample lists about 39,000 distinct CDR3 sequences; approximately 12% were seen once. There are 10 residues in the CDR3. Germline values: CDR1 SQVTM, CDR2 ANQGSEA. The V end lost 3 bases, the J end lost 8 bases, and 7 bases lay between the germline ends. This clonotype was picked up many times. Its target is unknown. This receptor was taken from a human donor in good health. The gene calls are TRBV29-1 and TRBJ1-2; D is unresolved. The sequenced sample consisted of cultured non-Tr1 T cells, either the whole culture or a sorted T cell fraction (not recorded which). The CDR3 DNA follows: TGCAGCGTTGACGATGGGGGCTACACCTTC. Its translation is CSVDDGGYTF.